These 26 T cell receptor beta chains were sequenced from one sample in a study of control samples from healthy donors and cancer patients. Method: immunoSEQ multiplex PCR; TCRdb's copy keeps in-frame clones and lacks some. The sample has approximately 110,000 clones; around nine tenths are singletons. Source material: blood. These receptors all stem from a human donor in good health. The donor label of this sample is uncertain.

The V gene is TRBV27, the J gene TRBJ2-2; a weak D match, TRBD2 (7 bases). Germline CDR1 reads MNHEY; CDR2 reads SMNVEV (reference sequence). The V end was cut by 6 bases, the J end by 5 bases, with 16 bases between. The CDR3 is 15 amino acids. CDR3 protein: CASRPAGAGTGELFF. The CDR3 bases are TGTGCCAGCAGACCTGCGGGGGCGGGGACCGGGGAGCTGTTTTTT.

DNA for the CDR3: TGCGCCAGCAGCCTCGACAGGCTAGCTGGCTACACCTTC. It yields the protein CASSLDRLAGYTF. The V gene is TRBV5-1, the J gene TRBJ1-2; D is possibly TRBD1 (6 bases). CDR1 and CDR2 from the germline V gene are SGHRS and YFSETQ. Trimming removed 4 bases at V and 7 bases at J, with 14 bases between. CDR3 length: 13 residues.

The V and J genes are TRBV10-3 and TRBJ1-2; 7 bases agree with TRBD1. The CDR3 totals 14 residues. Germline V CDR1 and CDR2: ENHRY, SYGVKD. The J segment lost 2 bases and the V segment lost 8 bases, leaving 8 bases of the junction unmatched. CDR3 sequence (DNA): TGTGCCATCGGATCGGGACAGAAGAACTATGGCTACACCTTC. Translated: CAIGSGQKNYGYTF.

The chain links TRBV7-6 to TRBJ1-2; 7 bases are shared with TRBD1. The V and J ends lost 1 base and 8 bases, in that order; junction bases with no gene match: 16. CDR1 and CDR2 (germline): SGHVS, FNYEAQ. This CDR3 contains 17 residues. CDR3 in DNA: TGTGCCAGCAGCTTAGTATCTGTCGGACAGGCAGGGAAAGGCTACACCTTC. It codes for CASSLVSVGQAGKGYTF.

The chain has TRBV6-5 and TRBJ1-6; 8 nucleotides align to TRBD1. With V trimmed by 6 bases and J by 9 bases, 7 bases remained unmatched. This CDR3 has 14 residues. CDR1 is MNHEY and CDR2 is SVGAGI in the germline V gene. CDR3 protein: CASSLTGGGSPLHF. The CDR3 nucleotides read TGTGCCAGCAGCCTTACAGGGGGTGGTTCACCCCTCCACTTT.

The table lists this clone with a count of one. The rearrangement uses TRBV6-5 and TRBJ2-7, with 7 bases that match TRBD1. Per the germline V gene, CDR1 is MNHEY and CDR2 is SVGAGI. J lost 3 bases, V lost 6 bases, and 2 bases had no gene match. The CDR3 extends over 12 amino acids. The CDR3 coding sequence is TGTGCCAGCAGCCGGGACAGCTACGAGCAGTACTTC. This codes for CASSRDSYEQYF.

V is TRBV6-4 and J is TRBJ1-1; 8 bases are a match to TRBD1. Losses at the gene ends were 7 bases for V and 8 bases for J; bases not matched to a gene: 9. This CDR3 has 13 residues. CDR1 and CDR2 (germline): MRHNA, SNTAGT. CDR3 in DNA: TGTGCCAGCAACTTAACAGGGGGGGCGGAAGCTTTCTTT. Translating gives CASNLTGGAEAFF.

V gene TRBV24-1 combines with J gene TRBJ1-1, with 9 positions matching TRBD1. J lost 6 bases, V lost 3 bases, and 10 bases had no gene match. The CDR3 loop spans 16 amino acids. The germline gives CDR1 KGHDR, CDR2 SFDVKD. In DNA, the CDR3 is TGTGCCACCAGTGATCCCAGACAGGGGGTGACCGCTGAAGCTTTCTTT. It translates to CATSDPRQGVTAEAFF.

The chain combines TRBV19 with TRBJ1-2; D remains ambiguous. The length of the CDR3 is 14 residues. Germline V gene lookup returns CDR1 LNHDA and CDR2 SQIVND (reference sequence). Trimming removed 3 bases at V and 4 bases at J, with 12 bases between. In nucleotides, the CDR3 is TGTGCCAGTAGTATTGAGGGAGGCGGCTATGGCTACACCTTC. It encodes CASSIEGGGYGYTF. The full variable domain, rest sourced from reference TRBV19 and TRBJ1-2, is DGGITQSPKYLFRKEGQNVTLSCEQNLNHDAMYWYRQDPGQGLRLIYYSQIVNDFQKGDIAEGYSVSREKKESFPLTVTSAQKNPTAFYLCASSIEGGGYGYTFGSGTRLTVV.

The genes are TRBV29-1 and TRBJ2-2; 11 nucleotides align to TRBD2. Germline V gives CDR1 SQVTM, CDR2 ANQGSEA. This CDR3 comprises 19 residues. The V gene end was trimmed by 3 bases and the J gene end by 3 bases; junction bases not matched to a gene: 15. The DNA of the CDR3 is TGCAGCGTTGACCTCCTAGGTAGTAGCGGGGGGGCAGACACCGGGGAGCTGTTTTTT. Amino acids: CSVDLLGSSGGADTGELFF.

The genes are TRBV2 and TRBJ2-1; D call uncertain. In germline, CDR1 is SNHLY, CDR2 FYNNEI. The CDR3 covers 13 residues. The V end was cut by 5 bases, the J end by 7 bases, with 12 bases between. DNA for the CDR3: TGTGCCAGCAGTCCCCATCTGGGGAATGAGCAGTTCTTC. It yields the protein CASSPHLGNEQFF.

The V gene is TRBV19, the J gene TRBJ1-1; D is undetermined. Per the germline V gene, CDR1 is LNHDA and CDR2 is SQIVND (reference sequence). This CDR3 has 15 amino acids. V was trimmed by 1 base and J by 1 base, leaving 10 bases between them. The CDR3 reads CASSIGAFPNTEAFF. The CDR3 DNA sequence: TGTGCCAGTAGTATAGGGGCTTTTCCGAACACTGAAGCTTTCTTT. The whole variable domain, remainder taken from reference TRBV19 and TRBJ1-1, is DGGITQSPKYLFRKEGQNVTLSCEQNLNHDAMYWYRQDPGQGLRLIYYSQIVNDFQKGDIAEGYSVSREKKESFPLTVTSAQKNPTAFYLCASSIGAFPNTEAFFGQGTRLTVV.

The J gene is TRBJ2-2, the V gene TRBV5-1; TRBD2 matches at 7 bases. Germline V lookup: CDR1 SGHRS, CDR2 YFSETQ. This CDR3 has 14 amino acids. V lost 8 bases, J lost 4 bases, and 8 bases stayed unmatched. CDR3 in DNA: TGCGCCAGTAATGAGCGGGGTACCACCGGGGAGCTGTTTTTT. Its protein is CASNERGTTGELFF.

J is TRBJ1-2 and V is TRBV27, with 7 bases that match TRBD1. CDR1 is MNHEY, CDR2 SMNVEV, per germline (reference sequence). J gave up 7 bases and V 4 bases, and 12 bases lay outside the gene matches. This CDR3 comprises 15 residues. Here the CDR3 reads CASSSLPTGVAGYTF. In DNA form, the CDR3 reads TGTGCCAGCAGTTCCCTTCCTACAGGGGTGGCTGGCTACACCTTC.

V and J are TRBV7-9 and TRBJ1-4; the D gene is possibly TRBD1 (6 bases). Germline V lookup: CDR1 SEHNR, CDR2 FQNEAQ (reference sequence). Deletions cut 0 bases from V and 10 bases from J, with 24 bases between. CDR3 size: 18 residues. The CDR3 reads CASSLAGQLRTWRGKLFF. CDR3 in DNA: TGTGCCAGCAGCTTAGCCGGACAGTTACGTACTTGGCGAGGAAAACTGTTTTTT.

The chain links TRBV30 to TRBJ1-1; no definite D call. V lost 2 bases to trimming and J lost 2 bases, with 9 bases between them. The CDR3 loop spans 13 amino acids. Germline lookup yields CDR1 GTSNPN and CDR2 SVGIG (reference sequence). CDR3 loop: CAWSFIANTEAFF. Written as DNA, the CDR3 is TGTGCCTGGAGTTTTATTGCCAACACTGAAGCTTTCTTT.

The chain carries TRBV19 and TRBJ1-6; D might be TRBD1 (5 bases). Germline CDR1 LNHDA, CDR2 SQIVND (reference sequence). Deletions cut 8 bases from V and 12 bases from J, with 17 bases between. The CDR3 spans 13 residues. The CDR3 is CASSGPGMGPLHF. The CDR3 DNA is TGTGCCAGTTCGGGACCGGGCATGGGACCCCTCCACTTT.

The rearrangement joins TRBV6-5 to TRBJ1-1; D call uncertain. V was shortened by 6 bases and J by 0 bases, with 11 bases between the two germline ends. Germline V gene data show CDR1 as MNHEY and CDR2 as SVGAGI. The CDR3 length is 14 residues. DNA for the CDR3: TGTGCCAGCAGCCGACAAAGCATGAACACTGAAGCTTTCTTT. Its protein is CASSRQSMNTEAFF.

The chain uses TRBV5-1 and TRBJ2-7; D not certain. Trimming took off 4 bases at V and 2 bases at J, with 13 bases between the two ends. CDR3 length equals 14 residues. The germline gives CDR1 SGHRS, CDR2 YFSETQ. CDR3 bases: TGCGCCAGCAGCGCGAAGGCGGACCCCTACGAGCAGTACTTC. This encodes CASSAKADPYEQYF.

The chain couples TRBV7-9 to TRBJ2-5, with D perhaps TRBD1 or TRBD2 (5 bases each). CDR3 length equals 12 residues. Germline CDR1 and CDR2: SEHNR and FQNEAQ (reference sequence). Trimming cost V 2 bases and J 7 bases, with 8 bases left between them. CDR3 nucleotide sequence: TGTGCCAGCAGCTTATGGGGGACGACCCAGTACTTC. Its protein product is CASSLWGTTQYF.

The CDR3 sequence: CASSLMGPRNTGELFF. The DNA for the CDR3 is TGTGCCAGCAGCTTGATGGGACCGAGAAACACCGGGGAGCTGTTTTTT. The chain recombines TRBV7-6 with TRBJ2-2; D might be TRBD1 or TRBD2, each matching 5 bases. V gave up 3 bases and J gave up 2 bases, with 13 bases separating them. The V gene's germline CDR1 is SGHVS and CDR2 FNYEAQ. The CDR3 totals 16 residues.

The chain carries TRBV6-4 and TRBJ1-6; 7 bases match TRBD1. This CDR3 has 14 residues. Germline V gives CDR1 MRHNA, CDR2 SNTAGT. Trimming at V came to 6 bases and at J to 7 bases, leaving 6 bases not matched to a gene. The CDR3 is CASSPQGHNSPLHF. DNA for the CDR3: TGTGCCAGCAGCCCACAGGGGCACAATTCACCCCTCCACTTT.

In this sample, this clone turned up once. The V and J genes are TRBV5-8 and TRBJ2-1; TRBD2 agrees at 8 bases. V shed 4 bases, J shed 1 base, and the junction held 10 bases outside the gene matches. This CDR3 is 17 amino acids long. Germline values: CDR1 SGHTS, CDR2 YDEGEE. CDR3 amino acids: CASSTSGTSVSYNEQFF. For the CDR3, the DNA is TGTGCCAGCAGCACATCCGGGACTAGTGTTTCCTACAATGAGCAGTTCTTC.

The chain joins TRBV21-1 to TRBJ1-6. TRBV21-1 is classified as a pseudogene. CDR3 length equals 18 residues. The CDR3 DNA sequence: TGTGCCAGCAGCAAAGCGCTCCGAGGGAACTCCTATAATTCACCCCTCCACTTT. Amino acids: CASSKALRGNSYNSPLHF.

This chain uses TRBV28 with TRBJ1-1, with no clear D. Germline assignment: CDR1 MDHEN and CDR2 SYDVKM. This CDR3 region has 13 residues. V was cut by 7 bases and J by 1 base, with 10 bases left in between. CDR3 protein: CASNPDPNTEAFF. In nucleotides, the CDR3 is TGTGCCAGCAACCCGGACCCGAACACTGAAGCTTTCTTT.

V and J are TRBV7-2 and TRBJ1-2; D gene ambiguous. Trimming cost V 1 base and J 1 base, with 13 bases left between them. The germline V gene encodes CDR1 SGHTA and CDR2 FQGNSA. This CDR3 is built from 16 residues. The CDR3, as DNA: TGTGCCAGCAGCTTAGATCGGGATAGAAATAACTATGGCTACACCTTC. Translated: CASSLDRDRNNYGYTF.